Presented here are 26 T cell receptor beta chains from one specimen sequenced in a study of beta chain features in type 1 diabetes. TCRB transcripts that were expressed got sequenced, as all of the isolated RNA had been reverse transcribed. Using immunoSEQ multiplex PCR, the repertoire was profiled, and TCRdb retains in-frame clones only, with some absent. The sample has 970,000 or so clones, roughly a sixth seen once; the top ten hold roughly 0.025%. Sequencing was done on a sample of naive CD4+ T cells from blood. The receptor set was obtained from a woman under 30 in good health.

The chain recombines TRBV25-1 with TRBJ2-1, with 8 bases fitting TRBD2. Germline CDR1 reads MGHDK; CDR2 reads SYGVNS. The CDR3 totals 11 residues. V dropped 6 bases and J dropped 8; count of bases not matched to a gene: 0. This chain's CDR3 is CASRLADEQFF. CDR3 bases: TGTGCCAGCAGACTAGCGGATGAGCAGTTCTTC. The full variable domain, with the rest looked up from reference TRBV25-1 and TRBJ2-1, is EADIYQTPRYLVIGTGKKITLECSQTMGHDKMYWYQQDPGMELHLIHYSYGVNSTEKGDLSSESTVSRIRTEHFPLTLESARPSHTSQYLCASRLADEQFFGPGTRLTVL.

There are a few counts of this clone. V and J are TRBV7-9 and TRBJ2-1, with a tentative D call TRBD2 (6 bases). Trimming pared 2 bases from V and 6 bases from J, leaving 11 bases between. Per germline, CDR1 SEHNR and CDR2 FQNEAQ (reference sequence). The CDR3 length is 14 residues. The CDR3 DNA reads as TGTGCCAGCAGCTTACAGGAGGGAAGCAATGAGCAGTTCTTC. It encodes CASSLQEGSNEQFF.

The V and J genes are TRBV6-6 and TRBJ1-2; maybe TRBD1 (5 bases). CDR1 and CDR2 (germline): MNHNY, SVGAGI (reference sequence). V lost 2 bases, J lost 4 bases, and 14 bases lay in between. The CDR3 has 15 amino acids. The CDR3 DNA is TGTGCCAGCAGTTACGGCGGCCAGGGCTCCTATGGCTACACCTTC. It translates to CASSYGGQGSYGYTF.

V usage is TRBV9 and J usage is TRBJ2-1, with 7 positions matching TRBD2. J was trimmed by 4 bases and V by 2 bases; bases with no gene match: 15. CDR3 length: 18 amino acids. Per the germline V gene, CDR1 is SGDLS and CDR2 is YYNGEE. The CDR3 sequence is CASSVWLSGTTTYNEQFF. CDR3 bases: TGTGCCAGCAGCGTGTGGCTGTCCGGGACTACCACTTACAATGAGCAGTTCTTC.

The chain combines TRBV9 with TRBJ2-7, with D perhaps matching TRBD1 (5 bases). CDR1 is SGDLS, CDR2 YYNGEE, per germline. There are 15 residues in the CDR3. Trimming stripped 0 bases from V and 6 bases from J, with 16 bases between. The DNA for the CDR3 is TGTGCCAGCAGCGTAGGGTGGAGTCATCAGGGCGAGCAGTACTTC. Translated: CASSVGWSHQGEQYF.

This clone was picked up a small number of times. This chain links TRBV20-1 with TRBJ2-3; D may be TRBD1 (5 bases). The length of the CDR3 is 11 residues. Germline loops: CDR1 DFQATT, CDR2 SNEGSKA (reference sequence). Trimming took off 5 bases at V and 4 bases at J, with 7 bases between the two ends. The CDR3 nucleotides read TGCAGTGCTCAGGGTCCAGATACGCAGTATTTT. It yields the protein CSAQGPDTQYF.

This clone was detected only a few times. The chain couples TRBV29-1 to TRBJ1-2; D gene unclear. The V end lost 2 bases, the J end lost 4 bases, and 11 bases lay between the germline ends. The CDR3 runs 13 residues. Germline-derived CDR1 and CDR2 are SQVTM and ANQGSEA. CDR3 DNA sequence: TGCAGCGTTGAACAGCCTTTGTCCTATGGCTACACCTTC. Protein sequence: CSVEQPLSYGYTF.

This clone has more than one count but fewer than ten. The J gene is TRBJ2-3, the V gene TRBV5-1; D remains ambiguous. The CDR3 loop spans 16 amino acids. V gave up 0 bases and J gave up 0 bases, with 11 bases separating them. In germline, CDR1 is SGHRS, CDR2 YFSETQ. The CDR3 DNA is TGCGCCAGCAGCTTGGGGTCACGAGTCAGCACAGATACGCAGTATTTT. Its protein product is CASSLGSRVSTDTQYF.

Only a few counts were recorded for this clone. The chain couples TRBV7-9 to TRBJ1-5; D uncertain. The CDR3 consists of 16 residues. Deletions cut 3 bases from V and 1 base from J, with 13 bases between. CDR1 is SEHNR and CDR2 is FQNEAQ in the germline V gene (reference sequence). For the CDR3, the DNA is TGTGCCAGCAGCTTGTCATTCGGGGAGAGCAATCAGCCCCAGCATTTT. It translates to CASSLSFGESNQPQHF.

V and J are TRBV18 and TRBJ2-1; D not resolved. This CDR3 is built from 13 residues. V shed 0 bases and J shed 5 bases, with 5 bases lying between them. Germline V gene data show CDR1 as KGHSH and CDR2 as LQKENI. CDR3 nucleotides: TGTGCCAGCTCACCACCATCTGACAATGAGCAGTTCTTC. As protein: CASSPPSDNEQFF.

This clone was seen only a few times. In the same sample, other DNA sequences code for this CDR3. This chain connects TRBV9 to TRBJ2-2, with no clear D. Germline lookup yields CDR1 SGDLS and CDR2 YYNGEE. This CDR3 contains 15 residues. With 4 bases removed from V and 0 bases from J, the gap between germline ends came to 10 bases. CDR3 amino acids: CASSPRTANTGELFF. CDR3 DNA sequence: TGTGCCAGCAGCCCTCGGACGGCGAACACCGGGGAGCTGTTTTTT.

This chain uses TRBV19 with TRBJ2-7; 7 bases align to TRBD1. Germline V gene data show CDR1 as LNHDA and CDR2 as SQIVND (reference sequence). This CDR3 comprises 11 residues. V lost 10 bases and J lost 5; bases outside the gene matches: 5. CDR3 protein: CAKQGFHEQYF. The CDR3 coding sequence is TGTGCCAAACAGGGGTTCCACGAGCAGTACTTC.

This clone was counted a few times. The rearrangement links TRBV7-2 to TRBJ2-7; the match to TRBD2 covers 9 bases. With V trimmed by 7 bases and J by 6 bases, 10 bases remained unmatched. CDR3 length: 14 residues. Germline lookup yields CDR1 SGHTA and CDR2 FQGNSA. The DNA for the CDR3 is TGTGCCAGCACCCTAGACCGGCGGGAGGGCGAGCAGTACTTC. This gives the protein CASTLDRREGEQYF.

The chain uses TRBV7-2 and TRBJ2-7; the D gene is possibly TRBD2 (5 bases). Deletions cut 3 bases from V and 1 base from J, with 13 bases between. This CDR3 is 15 amino acids long. Germline assignment: CDR1 SGHTA and CDR2 FQGNSA. The CDR3 bases are TGTGCCAGCAGCTTTTCAGGCGGGCGATCCTACGAGCAGTACTTC. Its protein is CASSFSGGRSYEQYF.

This clone was counted between two and nine times. The chain employs TRBV29-1 and TRBJ2-3; possibly TRBD2 for D (6 bases). Trimming cost V 5 bases and J 2 bases, with 11 bases left between them. Looked up from germline, CDR1 is SQVTM and CDR2 is ANQGSEA. This CDR3 is 13 amino acids long. The CDR3 nucleotides read TGCAGCGTTTCGACTAGATACACAGATACGCAGTATTTT. Residues: CSVSTRYTDTQYF.

This chain uses TRBV9 with TRBJ2-1; a possible D gene is TRBD1 (6 bases). Deletions cut 2 bases from V and 6 bases from J, with 12 bases between. CDR3 size: 14 residues. Germline CDR1 is SGDLS and CDR2 is YYNGEE. CDR3 protein: CASSVGRTVNEQFF. CDR3 coding DNA: TGTGCCAGCAGCGTTGGCAGGACAGTCAATGAGCAGTTCTTC.

The chain links TRBV5-4 to TRBJ1-2, with D possibly TRBD1 on 5 matching bases. The CDR3 length is 15 residues. Looked up from germline, CDR1 is SGHNT and CDR2 is YYREEE (reference sequence). The V and J ends lost 1 base and 5 bases respectively, with 15 bases between them. CDR3: CASSLSGAGRYGYTF. Written as DNA, the CDR3 is TGTGCCAGCAGCTTGTCGGGCGCAGGGCGATATGGCTACACCTTC.

This clone was recorded a few times. This chain connects TRBV27 to TRBJ1-2, with a weak D call TRBD1 (5 bases). Trimming removed 6 bases from V and 5 bases from J, with 22 bases in between. Germline CDR1 and CDR2: MNHEY and SMNVEV (reference sequence). The CDR3 has 16 amino acids. CDR3 protein: CASRYSGTASGYGYTF. In nucleotides, the CDR3 is TGTGCCAGCAGATACTCCGGGACTGCAAGCGGGTATGGCTACACCTTC.

This clone occurred a few times. The V gene is TRBV14, the J gene TRBJ2-6, with unresolved D. CDR3 size: 14 residues. The V end lost 3 bases, the J end lost 1 base, and 4 bases lay between the germline ends. Germline assignment: CDR1 SGHDN and CDR2 FVKESK. CDR3 nucleotide sequence: TGTGCCAGCAGCCACTTATCTGGGGCCAACGTCCTGACTTTC. It is translated as CASSHLSGANVLTF.

This clone was detected only a few times. The chain uses TRBV4-3 and TRBJ2-7; D is unresolved. The germline gives CDR1 LGHNA, CDR2 YSLEER. The CDR3 is made up of 14 amino acids. V was clipped by 4 bases and J by 1 base, with 11 bases between them. The CDR3 sequence is CASSLLLGSYEQYF. The CDR3 nucleotides read TGCGCCAGCAGCCTCCTATTGGGATCCTACGAGCAGTACTTC.

With respect to this clone: The junction and the germline gene differ at one end; a read error may be behind it. The sample carries other DNA sequences with the same CDR3. The J gene is TRBJ2-4, the V gene TRBV27; D perhaps matches TRBD1 (6 bases). The CDR3 is 17 amino acids. The germline V gene has CDR1 MNHEY and CDR2 SMNVEV (reference sequence). CDR3 nucleotides: TGTGCCAGCAGTCCCTCCGGGTTTAGGACAGCCAAAAACATTCAGTATTTC. Protein sequence: CASSPSGFRTAKNIQYF.

This sequence joins TRBV7-2 and TRBJ1-2; D is uncertain. The V gene lost 2 bases and the J gene lost 7 bases, with 20 bases spanning the gap. In germline, CDR1 is SGHTA, CDR2 FQGNSA. The CDR3 is made up of 16 amino acids. The CDR3 loop is CASSLRGYPFVRGYTF. CDR3 in DNA: TGTGCCAGCAGCTTACGGGGTTACCCCTTTGTTCGTGGCTACACCTTC.

The chain uses TRBV7-2 and TRBJ2-1, with 14 nucleotides matching TRBD2. Germline CDR1 and CDR2: SGHTA and FQGNSA. The V and J ends lost 4 bases and 9 bases, in that order; junction bases with no gene match: 5. The CDR3 runs to 15 residues. CDR3 nucleotide sequence: TGTGCCAGCAGCTGGGGGACTAGCGGGAGTATTGAGCAGTTCTTC. Residues: CASSWGTSGSIEQFF.

The J gene is TRBJ1-4, the V gene TRBV15; D gene unclear. This CDR3 has 13 residues. Germline V gene lookup returns CDR1 LNHNV and CDR2 YYDKDF (reference sequence). V gave up 1 base and J gave up 0 bases, with 0 bases separating them. CDR3 amino acids: CATSRATNEKLFF. In nucleotides, the CDR3 is TGTGCCACCAGCAGAGCAACTAATGAAAAACTGTTTTTT.

This clone has more than one count but fewer than ten. This sample also contains other DNA sequences that code for the same CDR3. CDR3 sequence: CASSQQGAGYEQYF. For the CDR3, the DNA is TGTGCCAGCAGTCAACAGGGGGCAGGGTACGAGCAGTACTTC. The chain couples TRBV6-5 to TRBJ2-7, with 9 bases aligning to TRBD1. The CDR3 runs to 14 residues. From germline, CDR1 is MNHEY and CDR2 SVGAGI. V dropped 5 bases and J dropped 4; count of bases not matched to a gene: 6.

This chain's CDR3 is CASSPSGRSYNEQFF. CDR3 in DNA: TGTGCCAGCTCACCATCCGGACGGAGCTACAATGAGCAGTTCTTC. The V call is TRBV18, the J call TRBJ2-1, with D hard to call. Germline V gene data show CDR1 as KGHSH and CDR2 as LQKENI. V lost 2 bases to trimming and J lost 3 bases, with 11 bases between them. The CDR3 extends over 15 amino acids.